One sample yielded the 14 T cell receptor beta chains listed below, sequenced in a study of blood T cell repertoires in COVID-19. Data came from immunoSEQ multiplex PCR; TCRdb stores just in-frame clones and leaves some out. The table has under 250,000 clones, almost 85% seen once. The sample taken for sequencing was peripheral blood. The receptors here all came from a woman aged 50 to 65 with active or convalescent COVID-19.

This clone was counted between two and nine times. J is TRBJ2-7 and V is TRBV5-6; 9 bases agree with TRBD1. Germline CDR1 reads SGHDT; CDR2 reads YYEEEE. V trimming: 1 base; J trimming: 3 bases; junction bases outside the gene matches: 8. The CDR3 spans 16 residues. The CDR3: CASSLMTDRGFYEQYV. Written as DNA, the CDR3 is TGTGCCAGCAGCTTGATGACGGACAGGGGCTTCTACGAGCAGTACGTC.

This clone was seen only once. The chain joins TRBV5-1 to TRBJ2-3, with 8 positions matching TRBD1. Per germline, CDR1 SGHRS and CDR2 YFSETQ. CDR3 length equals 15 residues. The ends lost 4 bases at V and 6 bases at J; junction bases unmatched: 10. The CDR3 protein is CASSHTGGLGDTQYF. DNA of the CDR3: TGCGCCAGCAGCCATACAGGGGGATTAGGGGATACGCAGTATTTT. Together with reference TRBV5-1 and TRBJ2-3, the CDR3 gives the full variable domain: KAGVTQTPRYLIKTRGQQVTLSCSPISGHRSVSWYQQTPGQGLQFLFEYFSETQRNKGNFPGRFSGRQFSNSRSEMNVSTLELGDSALYLCASSHTGGLGDTQYFGPGTRLTVL.

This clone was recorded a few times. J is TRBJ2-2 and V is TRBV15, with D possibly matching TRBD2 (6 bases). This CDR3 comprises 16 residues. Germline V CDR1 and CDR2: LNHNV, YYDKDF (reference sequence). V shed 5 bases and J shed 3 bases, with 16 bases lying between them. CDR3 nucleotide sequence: TGTGCCACCAGCCCCAAGGGCGGGGATGACACCGGGGAGCTGTTTTTT. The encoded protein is CATSPKGGDDTGELFF.

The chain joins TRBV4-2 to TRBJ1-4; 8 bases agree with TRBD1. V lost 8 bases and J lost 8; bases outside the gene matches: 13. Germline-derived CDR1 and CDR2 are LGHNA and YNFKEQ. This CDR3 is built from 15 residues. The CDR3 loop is CASAPTTGGVEKLFF. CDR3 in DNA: TGTGCCAGCGCCCCGACTACAGGGGGTGTAGAAAAACTGTTTTTT.

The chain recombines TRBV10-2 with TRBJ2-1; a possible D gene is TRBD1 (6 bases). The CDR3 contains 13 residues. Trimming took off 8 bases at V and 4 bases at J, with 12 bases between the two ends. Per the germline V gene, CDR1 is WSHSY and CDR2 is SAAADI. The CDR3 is CASRAGQYNEQFF. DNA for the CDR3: TGCGCCAGCCGGGCTGGACAGTACAATGAGCAGTTCTTC.

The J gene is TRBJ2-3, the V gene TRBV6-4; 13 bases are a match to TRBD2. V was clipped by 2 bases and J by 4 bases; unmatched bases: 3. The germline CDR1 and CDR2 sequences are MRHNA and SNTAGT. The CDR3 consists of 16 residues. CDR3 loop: CASSDTGLAGADTQYF. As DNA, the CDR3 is TGTGCCAGCAGTGACACAGGACTAGCGGGAGCAGATACGCAGTATTTT.

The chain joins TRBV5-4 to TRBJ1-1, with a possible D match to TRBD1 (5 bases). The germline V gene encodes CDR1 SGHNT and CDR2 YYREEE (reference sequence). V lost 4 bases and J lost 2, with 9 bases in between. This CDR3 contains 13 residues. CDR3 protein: CASSPQGNTEAFF. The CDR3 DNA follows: TGTGCCAGCAGCCCGCAGGGTAACACTGAAGCTTTCTTT.

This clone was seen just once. In DNA, the CDR3 is TGCGCCAGCAGTGAAGGGGCAGGGCGTTCACCCCTCCACTTT. Encoded protein: CASSEGAGRSPLHF. The genes are TRBV10-2 and TRBJ1-6, with D possibly TRBD1 on 5 matching bases. This CDR3 spans 14 amino acids. CDR1 and CDR2 (germline): WSHSY, SAAADI. V was cut by 3 bases and J by 9 bases, with 12 bases left in between.

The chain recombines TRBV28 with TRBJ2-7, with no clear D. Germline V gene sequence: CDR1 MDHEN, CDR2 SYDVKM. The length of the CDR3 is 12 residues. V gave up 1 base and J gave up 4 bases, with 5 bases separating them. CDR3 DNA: TGTGCCAGCAGTTTATCCCCATACGAGCAGTACGTC. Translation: CASSLSPYEQYV.

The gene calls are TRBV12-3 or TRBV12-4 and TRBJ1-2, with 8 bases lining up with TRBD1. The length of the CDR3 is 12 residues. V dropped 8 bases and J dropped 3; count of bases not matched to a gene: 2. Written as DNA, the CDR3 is TGTGCCAGCGCGACAGGGGACTATGGCTACACCTTC. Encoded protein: CASATGDYGYTF.

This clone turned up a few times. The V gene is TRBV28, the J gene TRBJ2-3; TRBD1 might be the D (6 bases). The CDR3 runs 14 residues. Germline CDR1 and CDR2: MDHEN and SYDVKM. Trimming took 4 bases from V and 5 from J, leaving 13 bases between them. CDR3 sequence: CASSSNRDEDTQYF. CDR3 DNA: TGTGCCAGCAGTTCCAACAGGGACGAAGATACGCAGTATTTT.

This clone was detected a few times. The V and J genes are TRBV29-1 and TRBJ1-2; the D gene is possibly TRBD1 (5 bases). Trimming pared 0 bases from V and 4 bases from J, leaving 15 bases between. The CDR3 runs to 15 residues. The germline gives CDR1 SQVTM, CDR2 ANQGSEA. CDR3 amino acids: CSVEDGAPGGYGYTF. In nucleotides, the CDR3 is TGCAGCGTTGAAGATGGGGCCCCGGGCGGCTATGGCTACACCTTC.

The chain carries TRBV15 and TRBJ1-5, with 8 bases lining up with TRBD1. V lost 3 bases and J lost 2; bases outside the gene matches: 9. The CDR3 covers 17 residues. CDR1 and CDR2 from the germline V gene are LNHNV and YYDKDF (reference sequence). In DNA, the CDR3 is TGTGCCACCAGCAGGGGGACAGGAGGGTGGGGCAATCAGCCCCAGCATTTT. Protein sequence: CATSRGTGGWGNQPQHF.

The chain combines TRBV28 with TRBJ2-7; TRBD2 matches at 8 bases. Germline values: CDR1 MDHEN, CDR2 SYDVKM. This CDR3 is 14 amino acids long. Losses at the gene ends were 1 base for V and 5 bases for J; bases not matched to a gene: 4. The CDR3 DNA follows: TGTGCCAGCAGTTTATCGGGGGGGTCGGACGAGCAGTACGTC. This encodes CASSLSGGSDEQYV.